A single TCR beta chain is shown here with its context. Its antigen is currently not known. No base quality values were provided; no much bigger clone lies one nucleotide off. CDR3 length: 16 amino acids, cysteine to phenylalanine. Of the read, only the CDR3 DNA is kept; its 48 bases are in frame from base 1. The germline V gene yields MGHRA for CDR1 and YSYEKL for CDR2. V drops 1 base and J drops 4 bases, leaving 13 bases in between. This entry is derived from a study of T cell responses to AZD1222 COVID-19 vaccine (dated by TCRdb to the early 2020s). Study-level background: AZD1222 recipients given second doses at about 4 weeks or at about 12 weeks were pooled, since spike-specific TCR depth and breadth were not found to differ between the two schedules. TCR sequencing covered over 230 trial participants: 200 to 220 given two doses of AZD1222 and about 26 given two doses of MenACWY control vaccine. Trial participants were enrolled by age into 18-55, 56-69 and 70-plus year subgroups, with around 140, 26 and 57 TCR-sequenced participants respectively.

The CDR3 regions of human TCRbeta chains were analyzed by immunosequencing. As for how the authors treated the data: TCRs in the repertoires were compared against a reference library of SARS-CoV-2-specific TCRs that had been generated with the MIRA antigen-specificity platform. Breadth meant the fraction of unique TCRs that were SARS-CoV-2-associated, whereas depth meant the fraction of total T cells that were SARS-CoV-2-associated. Using the MIRA data, each spike-specific TCR was assigned both to the spike region to which the TCR was reactive and to a CD4 or CD8 class. Log10-transformed breadth and depth values were compared by one-way ANOVA with Sidak's multiple comparisons tests. TCRdb stores this immuneACCESS table with in-frame sequences only. Part of the clones is absent; in the studies checked, under half of the shortfall reflects unresolved V genes, and no reason is known for the rest. D and trimming were read from the DNA, whereas the V and J calls and clone size are those reported in that table. The sample table lists roughly 76,000 clones, 86% of them with a count of one. The ten top clones hold roughly 2.4% of the sample.

What the study reported, not specific to this receptor: Participants were mostly white British and included more females than males, and it was suggested by the authors that clonal diversity may have been underestimated. No day 14 peak-response samples were available, so repertoires were characterized only after the peak T cell response. Conclusions about previously exposed vaccinees are limited because only a handful of AZD1222 recipients were SARS-CoV-2 seropositive at baseline. Vaccine-associated CD4 TCRs spanned the whole spike protein, with dominant responses in regions 160-218 and 743-854. Reportedly, almost half of the unique spike-specific TCRs recognized epitopes lying outside the regions that are mutated in the B.1.351 and B.1.1.7 variants. After two AZD1222 doses, spike-specific TCR breadth and depth were significantly higher than at day 0 and than in MenACWY recipients. The 56-69-year group was small, and its depth increase did not reach significance, likely because of low power.

The sample's time point, from its label and the paper: baseline before first vaccination. Vaccinee samples were obtained from the UK trials COV001 and COV002, which included a single-blind randomized controlled phase 2/3 trial of AZD1222 (ChAdOx1 nCoV-19) in healthy adults. For TCRbeta chain sequencing, PBMC samples were collected from trial participants at day 0 and at day 28 after the second dose. This specimen consisted of peripheral blood, obtained on day 0 of AZD1222 vaccination. Recombination connected TRBV4-1 to TRBJ1-4; TRBD1 is possibly the D segment (5 matching bases). The TCR originated in an adult in good health. The CDR3 region reads CASSQGYRGSNEKLFF. The sequenced DNA is TGCGCCAGCAGCCAAGGGTATCGGGGCAGTAATGAAAAACTGTTTTTT.